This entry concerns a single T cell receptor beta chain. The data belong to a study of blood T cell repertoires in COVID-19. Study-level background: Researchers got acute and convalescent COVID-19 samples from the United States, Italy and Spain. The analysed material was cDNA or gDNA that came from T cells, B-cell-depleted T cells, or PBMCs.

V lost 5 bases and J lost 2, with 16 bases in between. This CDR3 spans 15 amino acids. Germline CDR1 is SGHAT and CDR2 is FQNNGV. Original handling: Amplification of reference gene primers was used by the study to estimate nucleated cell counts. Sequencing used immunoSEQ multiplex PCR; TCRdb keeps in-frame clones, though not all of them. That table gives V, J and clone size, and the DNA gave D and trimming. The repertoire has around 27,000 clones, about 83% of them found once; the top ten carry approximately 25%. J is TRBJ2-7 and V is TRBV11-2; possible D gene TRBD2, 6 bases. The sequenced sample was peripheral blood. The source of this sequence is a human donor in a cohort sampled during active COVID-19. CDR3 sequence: CASSPAPGLTYEQYF. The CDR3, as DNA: TGTGCCAGCAGCCCCGCCCCGGGACTTACCTACGAGCAGTACTTC.